Here is one T cell receptor beta chain with its context. The antigen remains undetermined. These data come from a study of T cells in tuberculosis. Study results and limitations: Active tuberculosis TCR-alpha repertoires lay closer to GMM-specific TCRs than IGRA-negative controls, suggesting clonal expansion.

The ends lost 2 bases at V and 1 base at J; junction bases unmatched: 2. This CDR3 spans 14 amino acids. CDR1 is KGHSH, CDR2 LQKENI, per germline. The data were produced by immunoSEQ multiplex PCR, yet TCRdb's version contains in-frame clones alone and is incomplete. Among around 25,000 clones, 85% to 95% were seen once, and the ten largest hold 15% to 20%. The J gene is TRBJ2-7, the V gene TRBV18, with TRBD1 identical over 7 bases. Material for sequencing was PBMCs. This clonotype was obtained from a donor aged 10 to 29 with latent tuberculosis or without tuberculosis infection. Some clones in this sample may be carry-over from other donors' samples. As DNA, the CDR3 is TGTGCCAGCTCACCAGCGACAGGGTCCTACGAGCAGTACTTC. Translated, it gives CASSPATGSYEQYF.